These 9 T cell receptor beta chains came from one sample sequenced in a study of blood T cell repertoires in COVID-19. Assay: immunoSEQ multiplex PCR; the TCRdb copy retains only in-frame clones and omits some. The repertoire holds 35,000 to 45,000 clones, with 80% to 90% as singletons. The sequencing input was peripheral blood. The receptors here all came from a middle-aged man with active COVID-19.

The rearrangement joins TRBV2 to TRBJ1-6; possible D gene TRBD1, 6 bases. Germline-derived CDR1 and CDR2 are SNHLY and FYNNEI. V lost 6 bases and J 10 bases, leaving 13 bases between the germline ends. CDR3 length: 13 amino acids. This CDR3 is CASSLGGGSPLHF. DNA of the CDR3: TGTGCCAGCAGCCTTGGGGGGGGCTCACCCCTCCACTTT.

The CDR3 sequence: CSVEDSGATEAFF. CDR3 in DNA: TGCAGCGTTGAAGATTCTGGGGCAACTGAAGCTTTCTTT. The rearrangement uses TRBV29-1 and TRBJ1-1; D is possibly TRBD1 (5 bases). The V gene's germline CDR1 is SQVTM and CDR2 ANQGSEA. This CDR3 has 13 amino acids. V lost 0 bases to trimming and J lost 5 bases, with 10 bases between them.

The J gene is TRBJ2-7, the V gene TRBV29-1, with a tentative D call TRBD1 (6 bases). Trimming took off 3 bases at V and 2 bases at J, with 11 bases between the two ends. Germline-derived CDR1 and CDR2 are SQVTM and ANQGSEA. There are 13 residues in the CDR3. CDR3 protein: CSVEGDKPYEQYF. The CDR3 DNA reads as TGCAGCGTTGAGGGGGACAAGCCCTACGAGCAGTACTTC.

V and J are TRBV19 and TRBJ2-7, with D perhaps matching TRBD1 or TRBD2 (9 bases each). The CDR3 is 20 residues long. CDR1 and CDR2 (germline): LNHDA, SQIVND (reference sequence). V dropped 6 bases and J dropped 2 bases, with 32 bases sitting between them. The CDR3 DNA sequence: TGTGCCAGTAGGGGGACGCCGGGACAGGGCATGACTAGCGGCCCCTACGAGCAGTACTTC. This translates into CASRGTPGQGMTSGPYEQYF.

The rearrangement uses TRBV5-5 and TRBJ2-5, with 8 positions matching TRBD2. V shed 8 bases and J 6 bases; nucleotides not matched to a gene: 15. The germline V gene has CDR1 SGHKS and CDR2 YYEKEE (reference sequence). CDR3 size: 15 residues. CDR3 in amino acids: CASREERETSQTQYF. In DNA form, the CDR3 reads TGTGCCAGTAGGGAGGAGCGGGAGACTTCCCAGACCCAGTACTTC.

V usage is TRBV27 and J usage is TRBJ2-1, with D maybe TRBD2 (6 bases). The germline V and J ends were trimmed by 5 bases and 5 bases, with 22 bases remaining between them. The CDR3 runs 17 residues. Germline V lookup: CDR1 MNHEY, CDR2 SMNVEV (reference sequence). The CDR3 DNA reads TGTGCCAGCAGTCCTGGGACGGTTGAACGGGGGAACAATGAGCAGTTCTTC. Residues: CASSPGTVERGNNEQFF.

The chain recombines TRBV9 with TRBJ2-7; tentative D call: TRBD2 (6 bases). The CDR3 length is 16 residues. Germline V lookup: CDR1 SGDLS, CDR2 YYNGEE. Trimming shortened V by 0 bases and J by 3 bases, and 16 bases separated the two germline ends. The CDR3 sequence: CASSVAALAAYYEQYF. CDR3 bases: TGTGCCAGCAGCGTAGCGGCTTTAGCGGCTTACTACGAGCAGTACTTC.

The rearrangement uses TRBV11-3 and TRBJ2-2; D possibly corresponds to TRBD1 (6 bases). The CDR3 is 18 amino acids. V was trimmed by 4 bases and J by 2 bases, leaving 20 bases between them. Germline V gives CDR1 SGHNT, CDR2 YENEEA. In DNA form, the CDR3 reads TGTGCCAGCAGCTCTCAAACGTCGGGACACTCAAACACCGGGGAGCTGTTTTTT. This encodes CASSSQTSGHSNTGELFF.

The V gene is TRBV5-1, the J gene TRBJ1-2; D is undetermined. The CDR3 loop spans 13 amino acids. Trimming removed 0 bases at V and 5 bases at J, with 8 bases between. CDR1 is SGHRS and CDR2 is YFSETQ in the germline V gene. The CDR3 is CASSLETPYGYTF. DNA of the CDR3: TGCGCCAGCAGCTTGGAGACACCGTATGGCTACACCTTC.